Detailed here is one T cell receptor (beta chain). This sample is part of a study of blood T cell repertoires in COVID-19. Study overall: Samples taken during acute and convalescent COVID-19 were collected in the United States, Italy and Spain. Sources were T cells, B-cell-depleted T cells, or PBMCs; the material itself was cDNA or gDNA.

As handled by the study authors: How many nucleated cells were present was estimated from reference gene primer amplification. TCRdb keeps only in-frame clones here, not all; method: immunoSEQ multiplex PCR. Clone size and V and J calls were adopted from that table, with D and trimming inferred from the DNA. In the table there are about 140,000 clones, around 72% of which are singletons. Material: peripheral blood. The sequence was collected from a woman in her fifties or sixties with acute or convalescent COVID-19.

The DNA of the CDR3 is TGTGCCAGCAGCAACGTGGGACAGGCCTACGAGCAGTACTTC. Encoded protein: CASSNVGQAYEQYF. The chain is built from TRBV28 and TRBJ2-7; 8 nucleotides line up with TRBD1. Looked up from germline, CDR1 is MDHEN and CDR2 is SYDVKM. The CDR3 length is 14 residues. Trimming cost V 6 bases and J 2 bases; bases outside gene matches: 6.